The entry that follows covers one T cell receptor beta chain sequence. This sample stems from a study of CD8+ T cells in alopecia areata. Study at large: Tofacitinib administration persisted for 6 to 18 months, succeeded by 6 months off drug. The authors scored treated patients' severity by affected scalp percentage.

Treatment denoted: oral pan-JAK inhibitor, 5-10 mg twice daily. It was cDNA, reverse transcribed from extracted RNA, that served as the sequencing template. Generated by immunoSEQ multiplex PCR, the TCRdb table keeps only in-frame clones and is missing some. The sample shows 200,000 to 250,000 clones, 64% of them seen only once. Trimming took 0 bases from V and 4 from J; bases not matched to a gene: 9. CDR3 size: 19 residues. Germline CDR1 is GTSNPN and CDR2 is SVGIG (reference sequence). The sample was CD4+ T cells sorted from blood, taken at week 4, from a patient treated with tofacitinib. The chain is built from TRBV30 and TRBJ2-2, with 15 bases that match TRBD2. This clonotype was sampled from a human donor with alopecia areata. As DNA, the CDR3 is TGTGCCTGGAGTGTAACTCGGACTAGCGGGGGGGCTAGCACCGGGGAGCTGTTTTTT. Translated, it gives CAWSVTRTSGGASTGELFF. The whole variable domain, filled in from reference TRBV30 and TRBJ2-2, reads SQTIHQWPATLVQPVGSPLSLECTVEGTSNPNLYWYRQAAGRGLQLLFYSVGIGQISSEVPQNLSASRPQDRQFILSSKKLLLSDSGFYLCAWSVTRTSGGASTGELFFGEGSRLTVL.